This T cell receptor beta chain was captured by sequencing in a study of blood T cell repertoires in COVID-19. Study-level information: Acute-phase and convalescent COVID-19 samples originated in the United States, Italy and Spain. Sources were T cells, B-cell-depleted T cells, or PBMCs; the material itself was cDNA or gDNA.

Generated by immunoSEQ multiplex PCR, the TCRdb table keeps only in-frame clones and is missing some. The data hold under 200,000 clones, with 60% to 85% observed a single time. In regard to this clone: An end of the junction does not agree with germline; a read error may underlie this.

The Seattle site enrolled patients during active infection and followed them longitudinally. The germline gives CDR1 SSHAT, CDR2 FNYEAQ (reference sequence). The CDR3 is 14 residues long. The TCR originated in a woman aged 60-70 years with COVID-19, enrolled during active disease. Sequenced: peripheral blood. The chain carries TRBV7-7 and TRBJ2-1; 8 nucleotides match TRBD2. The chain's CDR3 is CASSLSGSHNEQFF. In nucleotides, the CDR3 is TGTGCTAGCAGCCTGAGCGGGAGTCACAATGAGCAGTTCTTC. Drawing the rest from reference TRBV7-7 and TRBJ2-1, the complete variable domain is GAGVSQSPRYKVTKRGQDVTLRCDPISSHATLYWYQQALGQGPEFLTYFNYEAQPDKSGLPSDRFSAERPEGSISTLTIQRTEQRDSAMYRCASSLSGSHNEQFFGPGTRLTVL.